Shown below are 3 T cell receptor beta chains from a single sample sequenced in a study of beta chain features in type 1 diabetes. Reverse transcribing all isolated RNA meant expressed TCRB transcripts were sequenced. Profiled with immunoSEQ multiplex PCR; TCRdb holds only in-frame clones, not every one. The data contain roughly 170,000 clones, roughly an eighth of them singletons. Sequencing used central memory CD4+ T cells from blood. Receptors were obtained from a young woman in good health.

The rearrangement links TRBV5-1 to TRBJ2-3; D remains ambiguous. CDR3 length: 14 amino acids. Germline-derived CDR1 and CDR2 are SGHRS and YFSETQ. The ends were cut back, 4 bases at V and 0 bases at J, with 9 bases in the middle. CDR3 coding DNA: TGCGCCAGCAGCCACATGGAGAGCACAGATACGCAGTATTTT. The encoded protein is CASSHMESTDTQYF.

The rearrangement uses TRBV4-2 and TRBJ2-1; unclear D gene. CDR3 length: 14 amino acids. Trimming removed 0 bases from V and 3 bases from J, with 6 bases in between. Germline V lookup: CDR1 LGHNA, CDR2 YNFKEQ. The CDR3 DNA follows: TGTGCCAGCAGCCAAGATCGGAGCTACAATGAGCAGTTCTTC. It codes for CASSQDRSYNEQFF.

The count of this clone is one. V gene TRBV28 combines with J gene TRBJ1-2; 7 nucleotides line up with TRBD1. Germline values: CDR1 MDHEN, CDR2 SYDVKM. This CDR3 region has 14 residues. V lost 9 bases, J lost 4 bases, and 11 bases stayed unmatched. This CDR3 reads CASKSDRMIYGYTF. CDR3 coding DNA: TGTGCCAGTAAATCGGACAGGATGATCTATGGCTACACCTTC.